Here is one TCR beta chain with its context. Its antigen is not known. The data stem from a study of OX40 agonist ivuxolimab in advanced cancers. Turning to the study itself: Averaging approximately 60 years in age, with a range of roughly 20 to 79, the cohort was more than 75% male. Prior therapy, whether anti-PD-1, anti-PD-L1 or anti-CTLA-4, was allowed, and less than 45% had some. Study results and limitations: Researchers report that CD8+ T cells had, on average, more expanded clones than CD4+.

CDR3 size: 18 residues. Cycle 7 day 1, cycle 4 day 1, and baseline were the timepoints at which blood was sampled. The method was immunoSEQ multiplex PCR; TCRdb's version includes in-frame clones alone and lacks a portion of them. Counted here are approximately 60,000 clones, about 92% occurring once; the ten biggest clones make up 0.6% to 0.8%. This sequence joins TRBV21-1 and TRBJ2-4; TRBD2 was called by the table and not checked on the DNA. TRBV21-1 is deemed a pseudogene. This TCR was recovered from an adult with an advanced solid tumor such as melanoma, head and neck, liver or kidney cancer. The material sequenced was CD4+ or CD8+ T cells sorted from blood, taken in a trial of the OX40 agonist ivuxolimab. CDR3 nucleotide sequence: TGTGCCAGCAGCGCACCGGGATCTAGGTCCCGCACCAAAAACATTCAGTACTTC. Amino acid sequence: CASSAPGSRSRTKNIQYF.